This record concerns one T cell receptor beta chain sequence. The entry originates in a study of blood T cell repertoires in COVID-19. Study summary: COVID-19 samples from acute and convalescent phases originated in the United States, Italy and Spain. Sample material is recorded as cDNA or gDNA derived from T cells, B-cell-depleted T cells, or PBMCs.

As originally analysed: The authors estimated nucleated cell counts from reference gene primer amplification. Repertoires were generated with immunoSEQ multiplex PCR, while TCRdb's copy carries only in-frame clones and drops some. V and J calls and clone size are as listed in that table; D and trimming were resolved from the DNA. The sample has fewer than 500,000 clones; roughly 90% are singletons. The CDR3 has 15 amino acids. In germline, CDR1 is MNHEY, CDR2 SVGAGI. Germline trimming cut 0 bases from V and 4 bases from J; bases unmatched to any gene: 3. The gene calls are TRBV6-5 and TRBJ2-1, with TRBD2 matching over 7 bases. The sequenced material came from peripheral blood. The TCR originated in a woman aged 25 to 39 with active or convalescent COVID-19. CDR3 sequence: CASSYSLAGYNEQFF. In nucleotides, the CDR3 is TGTGCCAGCAGTTACTCCTTAGCGGGTTACAATGAGCAGTTCTTC.